This T cell receptor (beta chain) was recorded in a study of shared clonotypes between healthy human individuals. Method: immunoSEQ multiplex PCR; TCRdb's copy keeps in-frame clones and lacks some. The table includes under 550,000 clones, 90% to 97% detected once. Trimming removed 3 bases from V and 3 bases from J, with 12 bases in between. CDR1 is MNHEY and CDR2 is SMNVEV in the germline V gene (reference sequence). This CDR3 is 14 amino acids long. The V call is TRBV27, the J call TRBJ2-7; D is unclear. The material sequenced was naive CD4+ T cells sorted from blood. Subset noted: CD45RA+ positively selected. The clonotype was recovered from a woman aged 30 to 39 in good health. This CDR3 is CASSFSGPLYEQYF. The DNA of the CDR3 is TGTGCCAGCAGTTTCTCCGGGCCCCTCTACGAGCAGTACTTC.